The 19 T cell receptor beta chains in this list originate from one sample, sequenced in a study of Graves' ophthalmopathy and Graves' hyperthyroidism. Amplification of TCR beta CDR3 regions used RNA transcripts. Second-round multiplex PCR came after first-round RT-PCR with HTBI primers. TCRdb re-called the multiplex PCR reads through MiXCR, storing one row per CDR3 protein. The data hold around 470,000 distinct CDR3 sequences, with 13% to 15% observed a single time. The material sequenced was blood. The receptors were sampled from a woman between 25 and 40 years old with Graves' ophthalmopathy.

This clonotype was detected ten times or more. In nucleotides, the CDR3 is TGTGCCAGCGGAGGACTAGCGGCTCGGGGGCTGTTTTTT. The encoded protein is CASGGLAARGLFF. The chain has TRBV6-5 and TRBJ2-2; 10 positions match TRBD2. The CDR3 extends over 13 amino acids. Germline V gene lookup returns CDR1 MNHEY and CDR2 SVGAGI. Trimming took 8 bases from V and 13 from J; bases not matched to a gene: 10.

This clonotype was observed a handful of times. The chain couples TRBV29-1 to TRBJ2-2, with D perhaps matching TRBD2 (6 bases). Germline CDR1 reads SQVTM; CDR2 reads ANQGSEA. V lost 3 bases and J 7 bases, leaving 9 bases between the germline ends. This CDR3 is 12 amino acids long. CDR3 sequence: CSVEEGHGELFF. CDR3 DNA sequence: TGCAGCGTTGAGGAGGGTCACGGGGAGCTGTTTTTT.

This clonotype was picked up many times. This chain connects TRBV20-1 to TRBJ1-1; D is ambiguous. CDR1 and CDR2 from the germline V gene are DFQATT and SNEGSKA (reference sequence). Trimming pared 0 bases from V and 6 bases from J, leaving 17 bases between. The CDR3 loop spans 15 amino acids. As DNA, the CDR3 is TGCAGTGCTAGAGAGGTTAGCCTTGCGTGGTCTGAAGCTTTCTTT. Encoded protein: CSAREVSLAWSEAFF.

This clonotype was counted many times. The chain is built from TRBV27 and TRBJ1-6, with 10 bases lining up with TRBD1. The CDR3 extends over 16 amino acids. With 0 bases clipped from V and 7 bases from J, the junction kept 3 bases outside the gene matches. Germline CDR1 is MNHEY and CDR2 is SMNVEV (reference sequence). CDR3 sequence reads: CASSLSPGQGNSPLHF. CDR3 sequence (DNA): TGTGCCAGCAGTTTATCCCCGGGACAGGGGAATTCACCCCTCCACTTT.

This clonotype occurred many times. The V gene is TRBV11-2, the J gene TRBJ1-5; D not resolved. Germline CDR1 reads SGHAT; CDR2 reads FQNNGV. V lost 3 bases, J lost 6 bases, and 12 bases lay in between. The CDR3 is 14 residues long. The CDR3 sequence is CASSLGGVRQPQHF. The CDR3, as DNA: TGTGCCAGCAGCTTGGGCGGGGTACGTCAGCCCCAGCATTTT.

V gene TRBV5-1 combines with J gene TRBJ1-1; a weak D match, TRBD1 (6 bases). Germline assignment: CDR1 SGHRS and CDR2 YFSETQ. The V end lost 4 bases, the J end lost 1 base, and 11 bases lay between the germline ends. The CDR3 is made up of 14 amino acids. As DNA, the CDR3 is TGCGCCAGCAGCCATTCAGGGGAGAACACTGAAGCTTTCTTT. Translated, it gives CASSHSGENTEAFF.

The rearrangement joins TRBV6-2 or TRBV6-3 to TRBJ1-1; D gene uncertain. Germline V gene data show CDR1 as MNHEY and CDR2 as SVGEGT. Trimming removed 0 bases at V and 2 bases at J, with 7 bases between. CDR3 length: 14 residues. The CDR3 DNA reads TGTGCCAGCAGTTACTCGATGGCCAACACTGAAGCTTTCTTT. Translation: CASSYSMANTEAFF.

The chain links TRBV12-3 or TRBV12-4 to TRBJ2-2, with a tentative D call TRBD1 (6 bases). Trimming shortened V by 6 bases and J by 6 bases, and 14 bases separated the two germline ends. This CDR3 is built from 14 residues. This CDR3 is CASRNNRAAGELFF. The CDR3 DNA is TGTGCCAGCAGGAATAACAGGGCGGCCGGGGAGCTGTTTTTT.

The J gene is TRBJ1-1, the V gene TRBV12-3 or TRBV12-4; TRBD1 is a possible D gene (5 bases). This CDR3 spans 14 amino acids. Deletions cut 3 bases from V and 3 bases from J, with 11 bases between. CDR3 bases: TGTGCCAGCAGTTTTTGGGGGTTAGACACTGAAGCTTTCTTT. This encodes CASSFWGLDTEAFF.

This clonotype was seen repeatedly, ten times or more. CDR3: CASSPLGLAGGPETQYF. The CDR3 DNA reads as TGTGCCAGCAGTCCTCTCGGACTAGCGGGGGGCCCCGAGACCCAGTACTTC. The V gene is TRBV6-1, the J gene TRBJ2-5; 14 nucleotides agree with TRBD2. The junction had 10 bases not matched to a gene; V was cut back by 5 bases and J by 5 bases. Germline V gives CDR1 MNHNS, CDR2 SASEGT. This CDR3 is built from 17 residues.

This clonotype was seen repeatedly, ten times or more. The V gene is TRBV12-3 or TRBV12-4, the J gene TRBJ2-2, with D perhaps being TRBD1 or TRBD2 (5 bases each). V was trimmed by 3 bases and J by 6 bases, leaving 11 bases between them. CDR3 length: 14 residues. CDR3 nucleotide sequence: TGTGCCAGCAGTTTCGGGGCCAGGTCCGGGGAGCTGTTTTTT. Translated: CASSFGARSGELFF.

This clonotype was recorded many times. V gene TRBV6-1 combines with J gene TRBJ2-7; the D gene could be TRBD1 or TRBD2 (5 bases each). V shed 8 bases and J shed 3 bases, with 11 bases lying between them. This CDR3 spans 12 amino acids. CDR1 MNHNS and CDR2 SASEGT come from the germline V gene. In nucleotides, the CDR3 is TGTGCCAGCGGCCCGGGGCACTACGAGCAGTACTTC. This translates into CASGPGHYEQYF.

This clonotype was detected many times. The chain employs TRBV28 and TRBJ1-1; D remains unclear. Trimming left V 3 bases short and J 0 bases short, with 14 bases between. This CDR3 is built from 16 residues. The germline gives CDR1 MDHEN, CDR2 SYDVKM. The CDR3 reads CASSLLGSVMNTEAFF. The CDR3 coding sequence is TGTGCCAGCAGTTTGTTGGGGTCTGTGATGAACACTGAAGCTTTCTTT.

This clonotype was detected many times. The chain employs TRBV6-1 and TRBJ2-7, with 9 bases lining up with TRBD2. The length of the CDR3 is 15 residues. CDR1 is MNHNS, CDR2 SASEGT, per germline. Trimming cost V 1 base and J 0 bases; bases outside gene matches: 1. The CDR3 DNA is TGTGCCAGCAGTGAAGAGACTAGCGGCTCCTACGAGCAGTACTTC. This gives the protein CASSEETSGSYEQYF.

This clonotype was counted many times. The V and J genes are TRBV12-3 or TRBV12-4 and TRBJ2-4; 10 positions agree with TRBD2. J was trimmed by 6 bases and V by 6 bases; bases with no gene match: 5. This CDR3 spans 14 amino acids. The CDR3 loop reads CASSRAGGLNIQYF. In DNA form, the CDR3 reads TGTGCCAGCAGCCGAGCGGGGGGGTTAAACATTCAGTACTTC.

The CDR3 nucleotides read TGTGCCAGCAGTTACTCGAACCGTCGGGGGAGTCAGCCCCAGCATTTT. Protein sequence: CASSYSNRRGSQPQHF. The chain couples TRBV6-2 or TRBV6-3 to TRBJ1-5; possible D gene TRBD1, 5 bases. The germline V gene encodes CDR1 MNHEY and CDR2 SVGEGT. The ends were cut back, 0 bases at V and 6 bases at J, with 15 bases in the middle. This CDR3 is 16 amino acids long.

Comments on this clonotype: A much larger clone is a single base away; this may be a read error. The CDR3 nucleotides are TGTGCCAGCTGCTACAGGGGGAACACTGAAGCTTTCTTT. Residues: CASCYRGNTEAFF. This chain links TRBV6-5 with TRBJ1-1, with 7 bases identical to TRBD1. Trimming cost V 8 bases and J 1 base; bases outside gene matches: 4. Per the germline V gene, CDR1 is MNHEY and CDR2 is SVGAGI. CDR3 length: 13 amino acids.

Comments on this clonotype: This may be a read error, as it is one base from a much larger clone. The CDR3 here is CSSSPGRTDTEAFF. CDR3 nucleotide sequence: TGTTCCAGCAGCCCTGGAAGAACGGACACTGAAGCTTTCTTT. This rearrangement joins TRBV16 to TRBJ1-1; no definite D call. Looked up from germline, CDR1 is KGHSY and CDR2 is FQNENV. The CDR3 runs to 14 residues.

There are a few counts of this clonotype. The chain recombines TRBV29-1 with TRBJ2-7, with D possibly TRBD2 on 6 matching bases. With 4 bases removed from V and 1 base from J, the gap between germline ends came to 11 bases. The CDR3 extends over 13 amino acids. Germline assignment: CDR1 SQVTM and CDR2 ANQGSEA. The CDR3: CSVGPSDSYEQYF. CDR3 nucleotides: TGCAGCGTTGGGCCTAGCGATTCCTACGAGCAGTACTTC.